These 3 T cell receptor beta chains came from one sample sequenced in a study of T cell changes during pregnancy in multiple sclerosis. Sequencing was performed with immunoSEQ multiplex PCR; in TCRdb, only in-frame clones are kept and a portion is missing. The sample lists about 100,000 clones; 90% to 95% were seen once. The sequences come from peripheral blood, collected before pregnancy. The receptors stem from a female donor with multiple sclerosis, enrolled in a pregnancy study.

The chain recombines TRBV4-2 with TRBJ2-3, with 7 bases aligning to TRBD2. V trimming: 4 bases; J trimming: 0 bases; junction bases outside the gene matches: 22. From germline, CDR1 is LGHNA and CDR2 YNFKEQ. CDR3 size: 21 residues. This CDR3 is CASSRRIAGGMREGSTDTQYF. The CDR3 coding sequence is TGTGCCAGCAGCCGCAGAATAGCGGGTGGAATGCGCGAAGGGAGCACAGATACGCAGTATTTT.

This chain links TRBV5-1 with TRBJ2-1; 14 bases agree with TRBD2. CDR1 is SGHRS and CDR2 is YFSETQ in the germline V gene. The CDR3 runs 16 residues. V lost 4 bases, J lost 2 bases, and 2 bases stayed unmatched. CDR3 sequence reads: CASSLGLAGAYNEQFF. The CDR3 DNA follows: TGCGCCAGCAGCCTGGGACTAGCGGGGGCCTACAATGAGCAGTTCTTC.

The chain carries TRBV21-1 and TRBJ1-1; the table's D call TRBD1 went unverified against the DNA. TRBV21-1 is recorded as a pseudogene. The CDR3 contains 19 residues. The CDR3, as DNA: TGTGCCAGCAGCAACGAGGGGGACAGGCCTACCCTATCGGACACTGAAGCTTTCTTT. This translates into CASSNEGDRPTLSDTEAFF.